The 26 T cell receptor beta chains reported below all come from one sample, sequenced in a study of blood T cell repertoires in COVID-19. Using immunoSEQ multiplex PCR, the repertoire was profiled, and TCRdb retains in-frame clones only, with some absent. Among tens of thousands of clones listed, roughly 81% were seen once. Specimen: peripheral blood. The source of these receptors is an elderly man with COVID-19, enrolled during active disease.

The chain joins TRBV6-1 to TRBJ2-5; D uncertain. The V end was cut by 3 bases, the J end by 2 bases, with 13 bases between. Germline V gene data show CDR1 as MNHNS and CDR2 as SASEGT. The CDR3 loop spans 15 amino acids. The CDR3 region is CASSEMQIYQETQYF. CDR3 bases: TGTGCCAGCAGTGAGATGCAGATATATCAAGAGACCCAGTACTTC.

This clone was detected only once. CDR3 DNA: TGTGCCAGCAGCTGGCGGGAACAGTCACCCCTCCACTTT. It specifies CASSWREQSPLHF. The V call is TRBV7-9, the J call TRBJ1-6; unclear D gene. The CDR3 is 13 residues long. Germline V lookup: CDR1 SEHNR, CDR2 FQNEAQ (reference sequence). V lost 4 bases and J 10 bases, leaving 11 bases between the germline ends. Full variable domain (outside the CDR3, taken from reference TRBV7-9 and TRBJ1-6): DTGVSQNPRHKITKRGQNVTFRCDPISEHNRLYWYRQTLGQGPEFLTYFQNEAQLEKSRLLSDRFSAERPKGSFSTLEIQRTEQGDSAMYLCASSWREQSPLHFGNGTRLTVT.

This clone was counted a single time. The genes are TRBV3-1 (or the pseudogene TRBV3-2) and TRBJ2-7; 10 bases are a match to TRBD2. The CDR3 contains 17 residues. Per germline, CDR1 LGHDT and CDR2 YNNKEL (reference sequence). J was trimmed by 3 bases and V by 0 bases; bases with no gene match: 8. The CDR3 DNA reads TGTGCCAGCAGCCAAGAAATAGCGGGAGGCGTAGTCTACGAGCAGTACTTC. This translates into CASSQEIAGGVVYEQYF.

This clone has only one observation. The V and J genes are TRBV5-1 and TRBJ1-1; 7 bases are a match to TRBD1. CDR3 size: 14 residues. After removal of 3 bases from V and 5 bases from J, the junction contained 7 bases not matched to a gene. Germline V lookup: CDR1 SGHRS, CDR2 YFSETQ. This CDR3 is CASSSTGIWTEAFF. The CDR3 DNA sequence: TGCGCCAGCAGCTCGACAGGGATCTGGACTGAAGCTTTCTTT.

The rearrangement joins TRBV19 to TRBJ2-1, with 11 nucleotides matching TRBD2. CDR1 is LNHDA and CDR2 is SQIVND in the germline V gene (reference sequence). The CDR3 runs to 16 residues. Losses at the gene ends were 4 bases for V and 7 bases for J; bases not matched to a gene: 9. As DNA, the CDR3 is TGTGCCAGTAGTACCCAGGGACTAGCGGAGGTGAATGAGCAGTTCTTC. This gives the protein CASSTQGLAEVNEQFF. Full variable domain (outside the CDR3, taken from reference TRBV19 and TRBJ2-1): DGGITQSPKYLFRKEGQNVTLSCEQNLNHDAMYWYRQDPGQGLRLIYYSQIVNDFQKGDIAEGYSVSREKKESFPLTVTSAQKNPTAFYLCASSTQGLAEVNEQFFGPGTRLTVL.

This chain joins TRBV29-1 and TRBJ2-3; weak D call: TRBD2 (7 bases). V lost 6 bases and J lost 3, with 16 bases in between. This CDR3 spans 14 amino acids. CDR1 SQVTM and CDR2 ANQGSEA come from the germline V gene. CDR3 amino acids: CSVGGGYGTDTQYF. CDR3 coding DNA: TGCAGCGTGGGAGGGGGTTATGGAACAGATACGCAGTATTTT.

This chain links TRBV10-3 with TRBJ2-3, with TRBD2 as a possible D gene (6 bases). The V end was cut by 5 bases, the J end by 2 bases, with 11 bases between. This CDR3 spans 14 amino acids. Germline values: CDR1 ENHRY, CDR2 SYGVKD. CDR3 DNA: TGTGCCATCAGTAGAGGGCGGGACACAGATACGCAGTATTTT. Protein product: CAISRGRDTDTQYF.

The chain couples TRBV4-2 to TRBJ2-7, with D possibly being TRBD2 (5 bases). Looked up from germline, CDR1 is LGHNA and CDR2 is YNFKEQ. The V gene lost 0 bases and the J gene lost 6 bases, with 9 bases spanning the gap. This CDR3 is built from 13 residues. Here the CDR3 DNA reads TGTGCCAGCAGCCAAGATAGTCGGGGCGAGCAGTACTTC. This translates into CASSQDSRGEQYF.

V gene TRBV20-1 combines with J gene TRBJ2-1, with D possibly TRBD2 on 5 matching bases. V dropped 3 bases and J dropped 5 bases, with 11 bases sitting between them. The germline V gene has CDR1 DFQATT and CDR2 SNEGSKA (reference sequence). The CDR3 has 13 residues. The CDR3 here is CSASRDGNNEQFF. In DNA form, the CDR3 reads TGCAGTGCTAGTCGCGACGGGAACAATGAGCAGTTCTTC.

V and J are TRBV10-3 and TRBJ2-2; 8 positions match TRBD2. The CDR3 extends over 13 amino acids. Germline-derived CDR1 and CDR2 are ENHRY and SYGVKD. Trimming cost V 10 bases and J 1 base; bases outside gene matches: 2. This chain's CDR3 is CATLAGNTGELFF. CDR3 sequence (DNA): TGTGCCACGCTAGCGGGGAACACCGGGGAGCTGTTTTTT.

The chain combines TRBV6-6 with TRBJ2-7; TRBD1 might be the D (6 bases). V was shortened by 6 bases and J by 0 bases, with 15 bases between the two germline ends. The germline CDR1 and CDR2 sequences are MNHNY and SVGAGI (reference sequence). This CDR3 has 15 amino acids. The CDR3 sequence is CASSQPQGSSYEQYF. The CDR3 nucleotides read TGTGCCAGCAGCCAACCTCAGGGGAGCTCCTACGAGCAGTACTTC.

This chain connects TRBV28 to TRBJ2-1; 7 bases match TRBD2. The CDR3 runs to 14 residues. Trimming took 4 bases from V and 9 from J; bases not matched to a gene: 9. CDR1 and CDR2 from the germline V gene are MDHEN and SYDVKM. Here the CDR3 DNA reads TGTGCCAGCAGTTCCACGCGGGAGACGAGTGAGCAGTTCTTC. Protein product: CASSSTRETSEQFF. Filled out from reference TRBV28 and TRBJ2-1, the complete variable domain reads DVKVTQSSRYLVKRTGEKVFLECVQDMDHENMFWYRQDPGLGLRLIYFSYDVKMKEKGDIPEGYSVSREKKERFSLILESASTNQTSMYLCASSSTRETSEQFFGPGTRLTVL.

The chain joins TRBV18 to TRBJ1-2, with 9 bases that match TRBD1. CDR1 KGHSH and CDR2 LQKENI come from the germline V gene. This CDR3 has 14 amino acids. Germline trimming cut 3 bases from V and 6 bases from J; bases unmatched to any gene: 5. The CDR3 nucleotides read TGTGCCAGCTCACCTGGGGGACAGGGCGATGGCTACACCTTC. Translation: CASSPGGQGDGYTF.

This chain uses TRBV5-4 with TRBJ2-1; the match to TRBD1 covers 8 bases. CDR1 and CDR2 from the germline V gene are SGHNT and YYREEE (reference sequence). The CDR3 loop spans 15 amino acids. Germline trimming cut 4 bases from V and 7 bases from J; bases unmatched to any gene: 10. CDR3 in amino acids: CASSHFRDRSNEQFF. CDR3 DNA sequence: TGTGCCAGCAGCCACTTCCGGGACAGGTCGAATGAGCAGTTCTTC.

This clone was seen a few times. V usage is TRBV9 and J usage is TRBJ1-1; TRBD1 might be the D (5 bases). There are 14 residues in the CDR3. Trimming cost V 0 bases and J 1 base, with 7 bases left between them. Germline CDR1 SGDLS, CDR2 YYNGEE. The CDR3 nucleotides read TGTGCCAGCAGCGTAGAGGGGTGGAACACTGAAGCTTTCTTT. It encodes CASSVEGWNTEAFF. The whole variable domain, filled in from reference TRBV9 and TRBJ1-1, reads DSGVTQTPKHLITATGQRVTLRCSPRSGDLSVYWYQQSLDQGLQFLIQYYNGEERAKGNILERFSAQQFPDLHSELNLSSLELGDSALYFCASSVEGWNTEAFFGQGTRLTVV.

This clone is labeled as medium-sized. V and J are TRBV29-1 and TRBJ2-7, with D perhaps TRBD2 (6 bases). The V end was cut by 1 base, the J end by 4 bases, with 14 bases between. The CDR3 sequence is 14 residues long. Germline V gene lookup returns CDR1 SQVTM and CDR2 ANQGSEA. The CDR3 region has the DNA TGCAGCGTTGAAGGTAGTAGCGGCCAATACGAGCAGTACTTC. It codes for CSVEGSSGQYEQYF.

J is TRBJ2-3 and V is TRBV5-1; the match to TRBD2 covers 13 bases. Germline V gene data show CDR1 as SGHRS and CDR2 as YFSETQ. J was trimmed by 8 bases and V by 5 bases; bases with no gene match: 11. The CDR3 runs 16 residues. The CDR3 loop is CASRSELAGGLSTQYF. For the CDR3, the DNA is TGCGCCAGCAGAAGTGAACTAGCGGGGGGGCTTAGTACGCAGTATTTT.

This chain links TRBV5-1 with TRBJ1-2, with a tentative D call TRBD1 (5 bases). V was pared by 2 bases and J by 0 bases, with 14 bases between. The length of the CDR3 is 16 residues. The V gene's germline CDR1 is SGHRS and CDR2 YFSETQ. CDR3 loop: CASSFGEGATNYGYTF. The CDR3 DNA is TGCGCCAGCAGCTTTGGCGAAGGGGCAACTAACTATGGCTACACCTTC.

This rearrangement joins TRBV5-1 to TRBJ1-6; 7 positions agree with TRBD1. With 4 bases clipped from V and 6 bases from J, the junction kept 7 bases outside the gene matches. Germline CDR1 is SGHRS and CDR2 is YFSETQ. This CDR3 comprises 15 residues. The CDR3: CASSKDRSSNSPLHF. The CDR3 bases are TGCGCCAGCAGCAAGGACAGGAGCTCTAATTCACCCCTCCACTTT.

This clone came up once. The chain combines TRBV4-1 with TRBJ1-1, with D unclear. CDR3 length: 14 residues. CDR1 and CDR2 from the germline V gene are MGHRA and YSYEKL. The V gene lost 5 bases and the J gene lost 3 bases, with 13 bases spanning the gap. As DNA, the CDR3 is TGCGCCAGCAGCTCTTCCCCTAAGTACACTGAAGCTTTCTTT. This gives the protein CASSSSPKYTEAFF.

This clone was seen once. Here the CDR3 reads CSIRGLGGQYNEQFF. CDR3 sequence (DNA): TGCAGCATCCGAGGACTAGGAGGTCAATACAATGAGCAGTTCTTC. The V gene is TRBV29-1, the J gene TRBJ2-1, with TRBD2 identical over 7 bases. The CDR3 runs 15 residues. The V and J ends lost 8 bases and 4 bases, in that order; junction bases with no gene match: 14. From germline, CDR1 is SQVTM and CDR2 ANQGSEA.

CDR3 in amino acids: CASSLVYNQPQHF. For the CDR3, the DNA is TGTGCCAGCAGTTTGGTCTACAATCAGCCCCAGCATTTT. This chain uses TRBV12-3 or TRBV12-4 with TRBJ1-5, with D unclear. V was shortened by 3 bases and J by 3 bases, with 6 bases between the two germline ends. The CDR3 loop spans 13 amino acids.

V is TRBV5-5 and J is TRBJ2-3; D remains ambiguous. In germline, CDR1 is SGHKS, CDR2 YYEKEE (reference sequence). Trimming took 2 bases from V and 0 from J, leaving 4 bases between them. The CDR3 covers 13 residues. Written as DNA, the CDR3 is TGTGCCAGCAGCTTCTCTAGCACAGATACGCAGTATTTT. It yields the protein CASSFSSTDTQYF. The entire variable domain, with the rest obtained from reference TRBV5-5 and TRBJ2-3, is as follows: DAGVTQSPTHLIKTRGQQVTLRCSPISGHKSVSWYQQVLGQGPQFIFQYYEKEERGRGNFPDRFSARQFPNYSSELNVNALLLGDSALYLCASSFSSTDTQYFGPGTRLTVL.

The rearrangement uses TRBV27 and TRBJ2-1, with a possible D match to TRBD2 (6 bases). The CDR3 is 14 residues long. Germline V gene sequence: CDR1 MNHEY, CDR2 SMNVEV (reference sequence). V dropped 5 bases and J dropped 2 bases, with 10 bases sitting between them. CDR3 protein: CASSLRRAYNEQFF. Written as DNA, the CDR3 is TGTGCCAGCAGTCTGCGGAGGGCCTACAATGAGCAGTTCTTC.

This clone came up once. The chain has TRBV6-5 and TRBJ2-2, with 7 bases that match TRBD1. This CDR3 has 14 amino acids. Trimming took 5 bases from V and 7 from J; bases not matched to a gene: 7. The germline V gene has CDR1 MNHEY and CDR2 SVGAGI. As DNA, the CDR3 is TGTGCCAGCAGTAAGAGACAGGGTGTCGGGGAGCTGTTTTTT. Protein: CASSKRQGVGELFF.

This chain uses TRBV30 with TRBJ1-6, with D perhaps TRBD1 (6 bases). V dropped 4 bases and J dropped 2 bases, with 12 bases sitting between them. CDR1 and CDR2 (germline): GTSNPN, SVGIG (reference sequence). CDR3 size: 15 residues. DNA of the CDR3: TGTGCCTGGAACGGAGCAGGGGCCTATAATTCACCCCTCCACTTT. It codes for CAWNGAGAYNSPLHF.